A single sample is the source of the 13 T cell receptor beta chains below, sequenced in a study of cytomegalovirus exposure and HLA in healthy donors. The primer mix had 60 Vbeta and 13 Jbeta primers. Libraries were prepared by immunoSEQ multiplex PCR; TCRdb keeps only in-frame clonotypes and omits some of them. Of around 120,000 clones listed, approximately 76% are singletons. The sample comprised PBMCs. These receptors originate from a man aged 55 to 70 in good health and CMV-seropositive.

J is TRBJ2-3 and V is TRBV7-8; 12 bases line up with TRBD2. The junction had 7 bases not matched to a gene; V was cut back by 5 bases and J by 7 bases. This CDR3 contains 15 residues. CDR1 is SGHVS and CDR2 is FQNEAQ in the germline V gene. The CDR3, as DNA: TGTGCCAGCAGCCCGCGGACTAGCGGGACGAATACGCAGTATTTT. Its protein is CASSPRTSGTNTQYF. Combining the CDR3 with reference TRBV7-8 and TRBJ2-3 gives the whole variable domain GAGVSQSPRYKVAKRGQDVALRCDPISGHVSLFWYQQALGQGPEFLTYFQNEAQLDKSGLPSDRFFAERPEGSVSTLKIQRTQQEDSAVYLCASSPRTSGTNTQYFGPGTRLTVL.

V and J are TRBV30 and TRBJ1-1, with TRBD1 identical over 9 bases. The trim removed 0 bases at V and 4 bases at J, leaving 6 bases unmatched. Germline values: CDR1 GTSNPN, CDR2 SVGIG (reference sequence). The CDR3 runs to 15 residues. The CDR3 region is CAWSVGDRAGTEAFF. The CDR3 nucleotides read TGTGCCTGGAGTGTTGGGGACAGGGCGGGCACTGAAGCTTTCTTT.

This clone was seen a handful of times. This chain joins TRBV10-1 and TRBJ1-5, with no clear D. This CDR3 has 13 amino acids. V gave up 6 bases and J gave up 0 bases, with 6 bases separating them. Germline V gene lookup returns CDR1 WNHNN and CDR2 SYGVQD (reference sequence). Written as DNA, the CDR3 is TGCGCCAGCAGCCAGAATAGCAATCAGCCCCAGCATTTT. Its protein product is CASSQNSNQPQHF.

This clone came up once. One end of the junction varies from germline; a read error may be responsible. The genes are TRBV7-9 and TRBJ2-1; 9 nucleotides align to TRBD2. Germline V CDR1 and CDR2: SEHNR, FQNEAQ (reference sequence). There are 12 residues in the CDR3. The CDR3 spells CASSFSGSTLVF. The CDR3 DNA follows: TGTGCCAGCAGCTTTAGCGGGAGTACCTTGGTCTTC.

This clone was seen a single time. V usage is TRBV15 and J usage is TRBJ1-2; 8 nucleotides match TRBD1. Germline V gives CDR1 LNHNV, CDR2 YYDKDF (reference sequence). Trimming at V came to 1 base and at J to 4 bases, leaving 8 bases not matched to a gene. This CDR3 contains 16 residues. The CDR3 protein is CATSRAHRDRRYGYTF. CDR3 coding DNA: TGTGCCACCAGCAGAGCCCACAGGGACAGGCGCTATGGCTACACCTTC.

V and J are TRBV18 and TRBJ2-2; D is uncertain. This CDR3 has 15 amino acids. Germline CDR1 KGHSH, CDR2 LQKENI. V lost 5 bases and J lost 0, with 10 bases in between. The CDR3 DNA sequence: TGTGCCAGCTCATCACGCCGCGCGAACACCGGGGAGCTGTTTTTT. It translates to CASSSRRANTGELFF.

This chain's CDR3 is CASGWDRSTDTQYF. The CDR3, as DNA: TGTGCCAGCGGATGGGACAGGAGCACAGATACGCAGTATTTT. V gene TRBV5-5 combines with J gene TRBJ2-3, with 8 bases fitting TRBD1. The trim removed 7 bases at V and 0 bases at J, leaving 4 bases unmatched. CDR1 SGHKS and CDR2 YYEKEE come from the germline V gene (reference sequence). The CDR3 is 14 residues long. Supplemented by reference TRBV5-5 and TRBJ2-3, the full variable domain reads DAGVTQSPTHLIKTRGQQVTLRCSPISGHKSVSWYQQVLGQGPQFIFQYYEKEERGRGNFPDRFSARQFPNYSSELNVNALLLGDSALYLCASGWDRSTDTQYFGPGTRLTVL.

This chain uses TRBV6-1 with TRBJ1-1; 7 nucleotides align to TRBD1. Trimming removed 1 base from V and 1 base from J; junction bases left unmatched: 6. The CDR3 consists of 16 residues. Germline assignment: CDR1 MNHNS and CDR2 SASEGT. In DNA form, the CDR3 reads TGTGCCAGCAGTGAAGAAGGGGGCAGGGGGAACACTGAAGCTTTCTTT. Protein sequence: CASSEEGGRGNTEAFF.

The chain combines TRBV7-9 with TRBJ2-5, with 9 bases lining up with TRBD2. From germline, CDR1 is SEHNR and CDR2 FQNEAQ (reference sequence). Losses at the gene ends were 5 bases for V and 5 bases for J; bases not matched to a gene: 6. This CDR3 has 14 residues. This CDR3 reads CASSPLAGVETQYF. The CDR3 DNA is TGTGCCAGCAGCCCATTAGCGGGGGTGGAGACCCAGTACTTC.

The chain combines TRBV29-1 with TRBJ2-3, with D possibly being TRBD2 (6 bases). This CDR3 region has 15 residues. From germline, CDR1 is SQVTM and CDR2 ANQGSEA. Trimming cost V 2 bases and J 5 bases, with 17 bases left between them. CDR3 sequence: CSVERRGGPGDTQYF. In DNA, the CDR3 is TGCAGCGTTGAACGGCGGGGCGGTCCAGGAGATACGCAGTATTTT.

The chain uses TRBV6-6 and TRBJ2-1; 13 bases align to TRBD2. The CDR3 has 15 amino acids. V lost 6 bases, J lost 7 bases, and 6 bases stayed unmatched. Looked up from germline, CDR1 is MNHNY and CDR2 is SVGAGI (reference sequence). DNA for the CDR3: TGTGCCAGCAGCACACTAGCGGGGGGGAAGAATGAGCAGTTCTTC. Its translation is CASSTLAGGKNEQFF.

Comment on this clone: One junction end does not reproduce the germline sequence, and a read error may be involved. V gene TRBV11-2 combines with J gene TRBJ2-3; 9 nucleotides align to TRBD2. This CDR3 region has 15 residues. CDR1 and CDR2 (germline): SGHAT, FQNNGV. In DNA form, the CDR3 reads TGTGCCAGCAGCTCCGTAGCGGGAGTAGCAGATACGCAATATTTT. Protein: CASSSVAGVADTQYF.

The V and J genes are TRBV6-1 and TRBJ2-4; 8 nucleotides align to TRBD1. The CDR3 sequence is 15 residues long. V lost 4 bases and J lost 0; bases outside the gene matches: 2. The V gene's germline CDR1 is MNHNS and CDR2 SASEGT. CDR3 region: CASSVGQGAKNIQYF. CDR3 bases: TGTGCCAGCAGTGTCGGACAGGGAGCCAAAAACATTCAGTACTTC.